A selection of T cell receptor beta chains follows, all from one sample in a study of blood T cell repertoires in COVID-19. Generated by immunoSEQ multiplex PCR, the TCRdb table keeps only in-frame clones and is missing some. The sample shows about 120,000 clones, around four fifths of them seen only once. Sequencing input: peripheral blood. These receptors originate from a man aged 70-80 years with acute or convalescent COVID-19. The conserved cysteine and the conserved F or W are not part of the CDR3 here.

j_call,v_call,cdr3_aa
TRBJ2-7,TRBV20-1,SAPRNYEQY
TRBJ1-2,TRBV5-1,ASSLGGVANYGYT
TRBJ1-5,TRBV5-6,ASSFRSNQPQH
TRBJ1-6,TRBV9,ASSGQQGTVNSPLH
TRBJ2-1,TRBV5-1,ASSFQGAQYNEQF
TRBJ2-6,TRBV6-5,ASSTQGKANVLT
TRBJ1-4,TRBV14,ASSRNSGGEKLF
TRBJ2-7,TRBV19,ASTGTGVHEQY
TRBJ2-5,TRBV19,ASSILGGAQETQY
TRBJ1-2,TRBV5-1,ASSWNDQGAGYT
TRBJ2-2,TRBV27,ASSLLRDRAETGELF
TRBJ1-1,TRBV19,ASSPDRGRGTEAF
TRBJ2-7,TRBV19,ASKNSGLGGPYEQY
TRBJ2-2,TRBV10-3,AISEGLNTGELF
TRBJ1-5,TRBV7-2,ASSSQGGWPQH
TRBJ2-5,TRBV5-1,ASSLWREAETQY
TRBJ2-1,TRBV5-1,ASSFTLAGSYNEQF
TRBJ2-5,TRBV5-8,ASSPRTVQETQY
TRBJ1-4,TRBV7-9,ASSQRDRVSNEKLF
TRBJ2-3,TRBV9,ASSLRQGTDTQY
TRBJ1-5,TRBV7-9,ASSLTGSRQPQH
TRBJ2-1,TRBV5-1,ASSLEGAGDNEQF
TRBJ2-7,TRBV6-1,ASSESINFRYEQY
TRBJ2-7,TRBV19,ASSPTPSTGVSYEQY
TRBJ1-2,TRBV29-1,SSQTSGIGYT
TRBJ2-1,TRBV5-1,ASSHSSGRVNEQF
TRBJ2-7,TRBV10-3,AISEMASYEQY
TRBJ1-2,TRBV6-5,ASSYSETGTRYGYT
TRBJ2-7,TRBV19,ASSRGETYEQY
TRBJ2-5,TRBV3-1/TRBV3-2,ASSQKGGTQY
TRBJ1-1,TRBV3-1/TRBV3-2,ASSQGTGMAF
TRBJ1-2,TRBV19,ASSIQGAGEYGYT
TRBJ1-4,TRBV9,ASSVDRGGGEKLF
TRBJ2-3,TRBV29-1,SVDLAGDSDTQY
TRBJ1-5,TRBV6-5,ASNPGTPNQPQH
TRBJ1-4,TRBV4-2,ASSQTTGNFEKLF
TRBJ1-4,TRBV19,ASSITGMYEKLF
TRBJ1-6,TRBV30,AWRRTDNSPLH
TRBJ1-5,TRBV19,ASRGGEMGYQPQH
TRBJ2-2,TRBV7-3,ASSSTGGNTGELF
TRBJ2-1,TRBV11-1,ASSSGAFGEQF
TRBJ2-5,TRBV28,ASSGIKAGARETQY
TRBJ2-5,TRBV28,ASRTIGAGQETQY
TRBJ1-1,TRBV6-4,ASSEGRGTEAF
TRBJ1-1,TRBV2,ASSERTGKAF
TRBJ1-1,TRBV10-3,ASKAGEWDTEAF
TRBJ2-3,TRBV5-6,ASSLLRGWSTDTQY
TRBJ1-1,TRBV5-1,ASSYGHRNTEAF
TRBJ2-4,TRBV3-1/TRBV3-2,ASSQGDGRVNIQY
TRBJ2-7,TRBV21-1,ASRSATRRFYEQY
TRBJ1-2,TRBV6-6,ASTPGGREGYT
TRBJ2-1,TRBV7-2,ASSSSGVNSYNEQF
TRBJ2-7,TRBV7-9,ASSLSGKNYEQY
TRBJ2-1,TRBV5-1,ASSQGQGSTWQF
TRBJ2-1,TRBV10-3,AISRDSNSYNEQF
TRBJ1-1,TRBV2,ASRRTGGASTEAF
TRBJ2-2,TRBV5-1,ASSLMSGAGELF
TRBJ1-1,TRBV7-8,ASSFRTSEAF
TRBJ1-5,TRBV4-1,ASSLGTGSNQPQH
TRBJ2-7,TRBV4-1,ASSQEHGTNYEQY